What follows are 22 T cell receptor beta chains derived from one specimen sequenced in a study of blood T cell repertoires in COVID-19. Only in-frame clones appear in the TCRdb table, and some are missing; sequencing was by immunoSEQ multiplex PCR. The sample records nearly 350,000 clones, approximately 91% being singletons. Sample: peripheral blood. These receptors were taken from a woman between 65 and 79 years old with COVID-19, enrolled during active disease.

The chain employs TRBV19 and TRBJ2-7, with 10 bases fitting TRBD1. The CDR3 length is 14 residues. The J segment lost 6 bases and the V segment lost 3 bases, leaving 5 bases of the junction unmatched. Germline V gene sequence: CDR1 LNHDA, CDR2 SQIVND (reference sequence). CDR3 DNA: TGTGCCAGTAGTATCCGGGACAGGGGTCGCGAGCAGTACTTC. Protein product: CASSIRDRGREQYF.

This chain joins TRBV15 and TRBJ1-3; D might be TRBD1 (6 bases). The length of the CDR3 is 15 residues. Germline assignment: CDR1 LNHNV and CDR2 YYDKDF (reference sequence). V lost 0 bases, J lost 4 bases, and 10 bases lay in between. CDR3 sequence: CATSRDQGNGNTIYF. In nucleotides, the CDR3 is TGTGCCACCAGCAGAGATCAGGGGAACGGAAACACCATATATTTT.

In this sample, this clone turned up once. DNA of the CDR3: TGCGCCAGCAGTTATTCCCCCGGGAACAATGAGCAGTTCTTC. This gives the protein CASSYSPGNNEQFF. The chain uses TRBV10-1 and TRBJ2-1; a possible D gene is TRBD2 (5 bases). The CDR3 spans 14 residues. V was clipped by 5 bases and J by 5 bases, with 13 bases between them. Germline values: CDR1 WNHNN, CDR2 SYGVQD (reference sequence).

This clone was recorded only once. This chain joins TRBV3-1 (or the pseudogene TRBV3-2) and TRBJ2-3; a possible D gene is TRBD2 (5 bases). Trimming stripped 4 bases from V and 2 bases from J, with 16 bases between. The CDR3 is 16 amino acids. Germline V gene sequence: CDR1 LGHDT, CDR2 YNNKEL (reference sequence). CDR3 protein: CASSRKLGPNTDTQYF. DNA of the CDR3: TGTGCCAGCAGCCGCAAACTAGGCCCCAACACAGATACGCAGTATTTT.

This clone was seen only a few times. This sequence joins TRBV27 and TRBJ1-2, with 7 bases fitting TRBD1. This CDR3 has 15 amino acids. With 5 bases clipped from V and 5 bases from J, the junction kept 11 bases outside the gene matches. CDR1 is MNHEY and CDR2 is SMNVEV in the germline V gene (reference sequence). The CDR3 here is CASSPLDRVGYGYTF. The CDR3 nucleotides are TGTGCCAGCAGTCCCCTCGACAGGGTCGGGTATGGCTACACCTTC.

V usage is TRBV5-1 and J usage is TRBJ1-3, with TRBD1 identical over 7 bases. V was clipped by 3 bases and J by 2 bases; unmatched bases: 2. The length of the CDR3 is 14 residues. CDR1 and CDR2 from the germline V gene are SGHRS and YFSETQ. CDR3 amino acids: CASSSQGAGNTIYF. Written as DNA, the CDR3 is TGCGCCAGCAGCTCTCAGGGGGCTGGAAACACCATATATTTT.

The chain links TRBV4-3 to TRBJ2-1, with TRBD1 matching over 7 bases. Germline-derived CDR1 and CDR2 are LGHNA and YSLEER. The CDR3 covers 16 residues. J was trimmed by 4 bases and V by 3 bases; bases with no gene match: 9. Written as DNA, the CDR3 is TGCGCCAGCAGCCAGGAAGACAGGGTAAATTACAATGAGCAGTTCTTC. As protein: CASSQEDRVNYNEQFF.

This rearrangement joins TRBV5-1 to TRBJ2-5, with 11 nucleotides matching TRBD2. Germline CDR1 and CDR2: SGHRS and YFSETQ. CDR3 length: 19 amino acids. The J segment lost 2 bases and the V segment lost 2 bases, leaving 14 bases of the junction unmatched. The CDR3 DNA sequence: TGCGCCAGCAGCTTCCTTAGCGGGGGGGCCCGACAAAAACAAGAGACCCAGTACTTC. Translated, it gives CASSFLSGGARQKQETQYF.

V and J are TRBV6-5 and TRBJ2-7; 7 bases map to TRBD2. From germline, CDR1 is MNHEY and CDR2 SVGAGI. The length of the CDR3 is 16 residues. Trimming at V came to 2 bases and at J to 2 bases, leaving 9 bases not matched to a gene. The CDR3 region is CASSYRGGTATYEQYF. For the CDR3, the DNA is TGTGCCAGCAGTTACCGGGGAGGGACGGCAACCTACGAGCAGTACTTC.

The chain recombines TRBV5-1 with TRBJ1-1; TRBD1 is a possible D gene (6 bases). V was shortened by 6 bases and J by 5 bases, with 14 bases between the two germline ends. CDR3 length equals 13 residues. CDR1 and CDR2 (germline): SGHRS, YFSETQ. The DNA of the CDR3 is TGCGCCAGCATAGGGGAGGGGGGAACTGAAGCTTTCTTT. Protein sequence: CASIGEGGTEAFF.

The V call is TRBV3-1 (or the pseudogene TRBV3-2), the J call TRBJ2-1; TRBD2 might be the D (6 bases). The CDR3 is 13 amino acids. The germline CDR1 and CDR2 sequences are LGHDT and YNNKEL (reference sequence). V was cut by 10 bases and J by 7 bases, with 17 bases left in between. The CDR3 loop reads CAIGTHDMNEQFF. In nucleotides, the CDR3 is TGTGCCATCGGGACTCACGACATGAATGAGCAGTTCTTC.

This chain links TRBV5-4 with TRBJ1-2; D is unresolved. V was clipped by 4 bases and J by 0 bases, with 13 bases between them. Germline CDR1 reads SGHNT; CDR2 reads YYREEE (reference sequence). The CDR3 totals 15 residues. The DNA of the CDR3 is TGTGCCAGCAGCGGGAGGGAAGGAGCTAACTATGGCTACACCTTC. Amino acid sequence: CASSGREGANYGYTF.

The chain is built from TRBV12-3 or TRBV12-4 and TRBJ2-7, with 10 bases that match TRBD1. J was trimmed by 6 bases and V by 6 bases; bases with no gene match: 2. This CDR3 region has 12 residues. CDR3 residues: CASSWTGGEQYF. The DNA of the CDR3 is TGTGCCAGCAGCTGGACAGGGGGCGAGCAGTACTTC.

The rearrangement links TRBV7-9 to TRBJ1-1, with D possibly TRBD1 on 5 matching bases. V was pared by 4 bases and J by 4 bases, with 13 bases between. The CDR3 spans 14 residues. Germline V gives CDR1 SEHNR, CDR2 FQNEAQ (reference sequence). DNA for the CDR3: TGTGCCAGCAGCTCCCCGGGGGGGGGCACTGAAGCTTTCTTT. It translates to CASSSPGGGTEAFF.

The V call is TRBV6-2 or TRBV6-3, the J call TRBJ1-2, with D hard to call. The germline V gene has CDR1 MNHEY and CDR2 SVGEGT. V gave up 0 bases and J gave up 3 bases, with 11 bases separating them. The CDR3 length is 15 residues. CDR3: CASSYSAGGYYGYTF. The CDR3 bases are TGTGCCAGCAGTTACTCGGCCGGCGGATACTATGGCTACACCTTC.

The CDR3 DNA sequence: TGTGCCAGTAGTATAGCTAGCGGGGGACGTTCCACAGATACGCAGTATTTT. Translating gives CASSIASGGRSTDTQYF. The chain combines TRBV19 with TRBJ2-3; 10 nucleotides line up with TRBD2. This CDR3 region has 17 residues. The germline gives CDR1 LNHDA, CDR2 SQIVND (reference sequence). Trimming took 1 base from V and 2 from J; bases not matched to a gene: 6.

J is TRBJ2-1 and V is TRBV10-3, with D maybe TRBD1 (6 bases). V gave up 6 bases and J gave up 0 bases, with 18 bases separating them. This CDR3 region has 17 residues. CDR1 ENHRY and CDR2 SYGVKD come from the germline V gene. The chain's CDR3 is CAIRVSTTGTSYNEQFF. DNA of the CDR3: TGTGCCATCAGAGTTTCTACTACAGGGACCTCCTACAATGAGCAGTTCTTC.

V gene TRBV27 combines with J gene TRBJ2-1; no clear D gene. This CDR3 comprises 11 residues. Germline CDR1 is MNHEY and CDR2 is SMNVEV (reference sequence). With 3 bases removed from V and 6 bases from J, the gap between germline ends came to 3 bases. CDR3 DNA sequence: TGTGCCAGCAGTTTGAGCAATGAGCAGTTCTTC. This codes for CASSLSNEQFF.

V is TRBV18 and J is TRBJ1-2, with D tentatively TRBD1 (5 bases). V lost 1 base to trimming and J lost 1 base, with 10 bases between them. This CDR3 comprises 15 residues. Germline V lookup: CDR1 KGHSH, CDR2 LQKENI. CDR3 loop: CASSPRQGLNYGYTF. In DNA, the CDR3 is TGTGCCAGCTCACCACGTCAGGGACTTAACTATGGCTACACCTTC.

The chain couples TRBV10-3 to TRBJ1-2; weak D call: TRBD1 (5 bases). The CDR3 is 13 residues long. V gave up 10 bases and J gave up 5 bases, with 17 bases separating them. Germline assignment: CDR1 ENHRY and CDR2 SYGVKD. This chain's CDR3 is CATGGRGYYGYTF. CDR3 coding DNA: TGTGCCACCGGGGGTAGGGGTTATTATGGCTACACCTTC.

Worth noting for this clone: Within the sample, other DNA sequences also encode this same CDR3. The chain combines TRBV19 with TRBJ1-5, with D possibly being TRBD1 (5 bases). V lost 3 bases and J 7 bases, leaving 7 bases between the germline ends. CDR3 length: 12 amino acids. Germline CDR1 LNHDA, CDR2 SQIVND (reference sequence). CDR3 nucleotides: TGTGCCAGTAGTATGGGGGGACAGCCCCAGCATTTT. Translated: CASSMGGQPQHF.

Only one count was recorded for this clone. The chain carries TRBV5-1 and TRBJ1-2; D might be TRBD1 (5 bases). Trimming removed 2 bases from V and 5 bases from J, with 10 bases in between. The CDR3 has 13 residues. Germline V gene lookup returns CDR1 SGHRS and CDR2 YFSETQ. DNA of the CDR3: TGCGCCAGCAGCTTCGGGGACTGGTATGGCTACACCTTC. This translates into CASSFGDWYGYTF.